One sample yielded the 19 T cell receptor beta chains listed below, sequenced in a study of vaccination effects on CD4 cells after COVID-19. No antigen is known for these receptors. Antigen-specific CD4+ T cell clonotypes were called by their expansion after viral peptide-pool culture in ViraFEST. Cultured cells yielded isolated CD4+ T cells after 10 to 11 days. In the vaccine recipients, nucleocapsid antibodies were negative and there was no prior SARS-CoV-2 infection. Profiling relied on immunoSEQ multiplex PCR, and the TCRdb table lists in-frame clones only, not all of them. Of some 68,000 clones listed, 75% to 90% are singletons. The sequences come from CD4+ T cells from PBMCs cultured with SARS-CoV-2 spike peptides, collected before COVID-19 vaccination. The receptors shown here come from a human donor who received a COVID-19 vaccine.

This chain connects TRBV6-5 to TRBJ1-2; possibly TRBD1 for D (6 bases). Per germline, CDR1 MNHEY and CDR2 SVGAGI. V lost 2 bases and J 8 bases, leaving 12 bases between the germline ends. The CDR3 has 13 amino acids. The CDR3 protein is CASSYGGLQGYTF. The DNA of the CDR3 is TGTGCCAGCAGTTACGGGGGGCTACAAGGCTACACCTTC.

This clone was counted only a few times. This sequence joins TRBV14 and TRBJ1-1; no clear D gene. V was trimmed by 2 bases and J by 1 base, leaving 8 bases between them. The CDR3 runs 14 residues. CDR1 is SGHDN, CDR2 FVKESK, per germline. CDR3 DNA: TGTGCCAGCAGCCAATATGGCCCGAACACTGAAGCTTTCTTT. Translation gives CASSQYGPNTEAFF.

V gene TRBV3-1 (or the pseudogene TRBV3-2) combines with J gene TRBJ1-1; D not resolved. The germline gives CDR1 LGHDT, CDR2 YNNKEL (reference sequence). CDR3 size: 11 residues. Trimming removed 6 bases from V and 7 bases from J, with 9 bases in between. The CDR3 spells CASSLRYEAFF. CDR3 nucleotides: TGTGCCAGCAGTCTTCGATATGAAGCTTTCTTT.

This clone was seen just once. The chain carries TRBV18 and TRBJ1-4; no firm D call. Germline lookup yields CDR1 KGHSH and CDR2 LQKENI. This CDR3 contains 15 residues. The V end was cut by 4 bases, the J end by 3 bases, with 12 bases between. CDR3 in amino acids: CASSLTVAPNEKLFF. DNA of the CDR3: TGTGCCAGCTCACTGACGGTGGCACCTAATGAAAAACTGTTTTTT.

The DNA for the CDR3 is TGTGCCAGCACCTTCCTCCCAGGGAGCACTAATGAAAAACTGTTTTTT. Translation: CASTFLPGSTNEKLFF. V and J are TRBV2 and TRBJ1-4, with a weak D call TRBD1 (5 bases). V lost 7 bases and J 2 bases, leaving 17 bases between the germline ends. The CDR3 has 16 amino acids. The V gene's germline CDR1 is SNHLY and CDR2 FYNNEI.

The gene calls are TRBV4-3 and TRBJ2-1; the D call may be TRBD1 or TRBD2 (6 bases each). Germline V CDR1 and CDR2: LGHNA, YSLEER. V was pared by 0 bases and J by 10 bases, with 13 bases between. The CDR3 runs 14 residues. The CDR3 here is CASSQDLGGGEQFF. For the CDR3, the DNA is TGCGCCAGCAGCCAAGATTTGGGGGGCGGCGAGCAGTTCTTC.

This chain uses TRBV5-1 with TRBJ2-7; D perhaps matches TRBD1 (6 bases). Germline V CDR1 and CDR2: SGHRS, YFSETQ. Trimming pared 0 bases from V and 0 bases from J, leaving 16 bases between. The CDR3 covers 17 residues. The CDR3 region is CASSLVPTGSTSYEQYV. CDR3 nucleotides: TGCGCCAGCAGCTTGGTTCCGACAGGTTCCACCTCCTACGAGCAGTACGTC.

The chain recombines TRBV3-1 (or the pseudogene TRBV3-2) with TRBJ2-5; the match to TRBD2 covers 9 bases. The germline V gene encodes CDR1 LGHDT and CDR2 YNNKEL (reference sequence). With V trimmed by 1 base and J by 5 bases, 8 bases remained unmatched. There are 16 residues in the CDR3. CDR3 protein: CASSQGGSGGRETQYF. Written as DNA, the CDR3 is TGTGCCAGCAGCCAAGGTGGCAGCGGGGGGAGGGAGACCCAGTACTTC.

The chain is built from TRBV5-1 and TRBJ1-2; D call uncertain. CDR3 length: 13 residues. Trimming left V 2 bases short and J 8 bases short, with 13 bases between. Looked up from germline, CDR1 is SGHRS and CDR2 is YFSETQ. CDR3 region: CASSFLGLLGYTF. The CDR3, as DNA: TGCGCCAGCAGCTTTCTTGGGTTACTCGGCTACACCTTC.

This clone was counted a few times. V and J are TRBV6-6 and TRBJ1-1; the D gene is possibly TRBD1 (5 bases). Germline loops: CDR1 MNHNY, CDR2 SVGAGI (reference sequence). With 6 bases removed from V and 3 bases from J, the gap between germline ends came to 11 bases. This CDR3 region has 13 residues. The CDR3 DNA follows: TGTGCCAGCAGCCCCGACAGATACACTGAAGCTTTCTTT. Translated, it gives CASSPDRYTEAFF.

The rearrangement uses TRBV6-1 and TRBJ1-1; D is uncertain. Germline CDR1 is MNHNS and CDR2 is SASEGT. CDR3 length: 14 amino acids. Trimming took 2 bases from V and 1 from J, leaving 8 bases between them. The CDR3 bases are TGTGCCAGCAGTGAAATACTTGGGAACACTGAAGCTTTCTTT. This translates into CASSEILGNTEAFF.

This clone has only one observation. The gene calls are TRBV29-1 and TRBJ1-2; TRBD1 matches 10 bases. With 7 bases clipped from V and 4 bases from J, the junction kept 6 bases outside the gene matches. The CDR3 is 13 residues long. Germline CDR1 SQVTM, CDR2 ANQGSEA. The chain's CDR3 is CSAARDRGYGYTF. CDR3 nucleotide sequence: TGCAGCGCCGCCAGGGACAGGGGCTATGGCTACACCTTC.

This clone was detected only a few times. The V call is TRBV10-2, the J call TRBJ1-3; no definite D call. This CDR3 comprises 12 residues. Germline-derived CDR1 and CDR2 are WSHSY and SAAADI. Deletions cut 7 bases from V and 2 bases from J, with 6 bases between. CDR3 sequence (DNA): TGCGCCAGCACTGCGCCTGGAAACACCATATATTTT. It is translated as CASTAPGNTIYF.

CDR3 bases: TGTGCCAGCAGTCTACACGGAAACTATGGCTACACCTTC. Protein product: CASSLHGNYGYTF. The chain links TRBV6-6 to TRBJ1-2, with unresolved D. Trimming cost V 5 bases and J 2 bases, with 9 bases left between them. This CDR3 region has 13 residues. The germline CDR1 and CDR2 sequences are MNHNY and SVGAGI (reference sequence).

V gene TRBV6-5 combines with J gene TRBJ1-1; 9 bases are a match to TRBD1. Per the germline V gene, CDR1 is MNHEY and CDR2 is SVGAGI. The CDR3 is made up of 15 amino acids. V was clipped by 6 bases and J by 5 bases; unmatched bases: 10. In DNA, the CDR3 is TGTGCCAGCAGGCAACCGGGACAGGGCGGTACTGAAGCTTTCTTT. Protein: CASRQPGQGGTEAFF.

This chain links TRBV5-1 with TRBJ2-5; D is possibly TRBD1 (5 bases). Germline lookup yields CDR1 SGHRS and CDR2 YFSETQ. V lost 4 bases and J lost 0, with 10 bases in between. CDR3 size: 14 residues. The CDR3 protein is CASSRQGYQETQYF. The CDR3 region has the DNA TGCGCCAGCAGCCGGCAGGGCTACCAAGAGACCCAGTACTTC.

This clone has more than one count but fewer than ten. The V call is TRBV7-9, the J call TRBJ2-6; the D gene could be TRBD1 or TRBD2 (5 bases each). The CDR3 has 18 amino acids. The V and J ends lost 6 bases and 0 bases respectively, with 18 bases between them. In germline, CDR1 is SEHNR, CDR2 FQNEAQ (reference sequence). CDR3 sequence (DNA): TGTGCCAGCAGAGGCCGGGACGAAAAGACCTCTGGGGCCAACGTCCTGACTTTC. Encoded protein: CASRGRDEKTSGANVLTF.

This chain joins TRBV6-6 and TRBJ1-2; 8 bases map to TRBD1. V was clipped by 5 bases and J by 4 bases; unmatched bases: 6. The CDR3 loop spans 14 amino acids. Germline assignment: CDR1 MNHNY and CDR2 SVGAGI (reference sequence). In DNA, the CDR3 is TGTGCCAGCAGTCCTGGACAGGGATCCTATGGCTACACCTTC. This sequence encodes CASSPGQGSYGYTF.

The rearrangement links TRBV15 to TRBJ2-1; D is perhaps TRBD2 (6 bases). The V and J ends lost 3 bases and 8 bases respectively, with 14 bases between them. Germline assignment: CDR1 LNHNV and CDR2 YYDKDF (reference sequence). This CDR3 has 14 residues. The CDR3 sequence: CATSRDYNSDEQFF. The CDR3 DNA reads TGTGCCACCAGCAGGGACTATAATAGCGATGAGCAGTTCTTC.